Below are 5 T cell receptor beta chains sequenced from a single sample in a study of technical replicates of blood from a handful of donors. Some clones are missing from TCRdb's copy, which holds only in-frame ones; the method was immunoSEQ multiplex PCR. In the table there are roughly 76,000 clones, roughly 94% of which are singletons. The specimen was T cells isolated from PBMCs. These receptors came from a human donor in good health.

This chain connects TRBV6-5 to TRBJ2-7, with 7 nucleotides matching TRBD1. CDR3 length: 15 amino acids. Losses at the gene ends were 6 bases for V and 10 bases for J; bases not matched to a gene: 18. Germline CDR1 MNHEY, CDR2 SVGAGI. The DNA of the CDR3 is TGTGCCAGCAGCGACCCAGGACAGGATATCTACGGACAGTACTTC. Translation gives CASSDPGQDIYGQYF.

The CDR3 DNA reads as TGTGCCAGCAGTTTTCGGGCGGGAGGAGGGGATACGCAGTATTTT. It encodes CASSFRAGGGDTQYF. The chain employs TRBV27 and TRBJ2-3, with 8 positions matching TRBD2. The CDR3 is 15 amino acids. Germline V gene lookup returns CDR1 MNHEY and CDR2 SMNVEV (reference sequence). V gave up 3 bases and J gave up 6 bases; unmatched junction bases: 8.

J is TRBJ2-2 and V is TRBV30; 9 bases match TRBD2. Germline V gives CDR1 GTSNPN, CDR2 SVGIG (reference sequence). The CDR3 has 14 residues. V lost 4 bases to trimming and J lost 7 bases; unmatched junction nucleotides: 7. The CDR3 DNA is TGTGCCTGGATTGCGGGGGGGCCTATCGGGGAGCTGTTTTTT. It encodes CAWIAGGPIGELFF.

The chain employs TRBV28 and TRBJ1-6; TRBD1 might be the D (6 bases). V was trimmed by 5 bases and J by 14 bases, leaving 25 bases between them. The CDR3 runs to 16 residues. Germline V lookup: CDR1 MDHEN, CDR2 SYDVKM. The CDR3 sequence is CASSLKAEPNKGALHF. The DNA for the CDR3 is TGTGCCAGCAGTCTCAAGGCGGAACCTAATAAGGGGGCCCTCCACTTT.

The chain joins TRBV28 to TRBJ2-3; a possible D gene is TRBD2 (6 bases). CDR3 length: 19 amino acids. V lost 3 bases and J 2 bases, leaving 24 bases between the germline ends. The germline V gene has CDR1 MDHEN and CDR2 SYDVKM. In nucleotides, the CDR3 is TGTGCCAGCAGTTTGTACCCCCTAATGGCGGGAAGCCACACAGATACGCAGTATTTT. This gives the protein CASSLYPLMAGSHTDTQYF.